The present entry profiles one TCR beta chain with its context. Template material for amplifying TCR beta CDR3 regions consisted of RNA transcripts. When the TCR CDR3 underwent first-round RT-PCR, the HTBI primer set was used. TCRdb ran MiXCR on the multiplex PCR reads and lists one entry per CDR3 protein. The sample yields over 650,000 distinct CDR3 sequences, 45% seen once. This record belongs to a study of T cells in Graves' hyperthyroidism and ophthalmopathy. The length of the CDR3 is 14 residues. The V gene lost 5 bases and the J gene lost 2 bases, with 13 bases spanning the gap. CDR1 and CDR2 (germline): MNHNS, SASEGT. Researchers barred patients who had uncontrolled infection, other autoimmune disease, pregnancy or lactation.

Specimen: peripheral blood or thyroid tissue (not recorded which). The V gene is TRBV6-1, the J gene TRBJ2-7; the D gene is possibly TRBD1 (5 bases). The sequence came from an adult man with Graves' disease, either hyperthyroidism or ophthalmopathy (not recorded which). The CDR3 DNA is TGTGCCAGCAGTATGGGGCTATCCACCTACGAGCAGTACTTC. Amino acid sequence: CASSMGLSTYEQYF.